The 27 T cell receptor beta chains listed next were all sequenced from one sample in a study of blood T cell repertoires in COVID-19. Measured with immunoSEQ multiplex PCR; TCRdb has only the in-frame clones, and not every one. The sample contains 35,000 to 50,000 clones, 85% to 90% of which appear only once. Sequencing was carried out using peripheral blood. The receptors here all came from a human donor in a cohort sampled during active COVID-19.

The chain is built from TRBV29-1 and TRBJ2-1; 10 bases map to TRBD2. Losses at the gene ends were 5 bases for V and 4 bases for J; bases not matched to a gene: 5. The CDR3 consists of 14 residues. In germline, CDR1 is SQVTM, CDR2 ANQGSEA. The CDR3 spells CSVSGTSVYNEQFF. The CDR3 bases are TGCAGCGTTAGCGGGACTAGCGTTTACAATGAGCAGTTCTTC.

V and J are TRBV27 and TRBJ2-1; D is unresolved. Germline values: CDR1 MNHEY, CDR2 SMNVEV (reference sequence). The CDR3 has 14 amino acids. Deletions cut 5 bases from V and 7 bases from J, with 15 bases between. The DNA for the CDR3 is TGTGCCAGCAGTCTCCGACTGCTCGGGAATGAGCAGTTCTTC. It translates to CASSLRLLGNEQFF.

This chain uses TRBV13 with TRBJ2-1; 9 bases are shared with TRBD1. Germline assignment: CDR1 PRHDT and CDR2 FYEKMQ (reference sequence). V trimming: 0 bases; J trimming: 4 bases; junction bases outside the gene matches: 4. The CDR3 sequence is 16 residues long. In DNA, the CDR3 is TGTGCCAGCAGCTTAGGGACAGGGGGATCTTACAATGAGCAGTTCTTC. Translating it yields CASSLGTGGSYNEQFF.

The V gene is TRBV28, the J gene TRBJ2-5, with 7 bases aligning to TRBD2. This CDR3 contains 13 residues. J gave up 4 bases and V 7 bases, and 6 bases lay outside the gene matches. Germline CDR1 reads MDHEN; CDR2 reads SYDVKM. The CDR3 reads CASTPGRVETQYF. The CDR3 DNA follows: TGTGCCAGCACCCCGGGGAGGGTAGAGACCCAGTACTTC. Full variable domain (outside the CDR3, taken from reference TRBV28 and TRBJ2-5): DVKVTQSSRYLVKRTGEKVFLECVQDMDHENMFWYRQDPGLGLRLIYFSYDVKMKEKGDIPEGYSVSREKKERFSLILESASTNQTSMYLCASTPGRVETQYFGPGTRLLVL.

The chain recombines TRBV6-4 with TRBJ1-2, with TRBD1 identical over 9 bases. Germline assignment: CDR1 MRHNA and CDR2 SNTAGT. The CDR3 extends over 16 amino acids. V trimming: 3 bases; J trimming: 6 bases; junction bases outside the gene matches: 11. The CDR3 nucleotides are TGTGCCAGCAGTGAAGATCCAGACAGGGGGTCGGATGGCTACACCTTC. Its translation is CASSEDPDRGSDGYTF.

The rearrangement links TRBV28 to TRBJ2-6; D is unresolved. Between the trimmed V and J ends, which lost 2 bases and 3 bases, there was a span of 8 bases. Germline lookup yields CDR1 MDHEN and CDR2 SYDVKM. The CDR3 is 15 amino acids. CDR3 nucleotides: TGTGCCAGCAGTTTAATCCGGGTTGGGGCCAACGTCCTGACTTTC. It translates to CASSLIRVGANVLTF. The entire variable domain, with the rest obtained from reference TRBV28 and TRBJ2-6, is as follows: DVKVTQSSRYLVKRTGEKVFLECVQDMDHENMFWYRQDPGLGLRLIYFSYDVKMKEKGDIPEGYSVSREKKERFSLILESASTNQTSMYLCASSLIRVGANVLTFGAGSRLTVL.

A few counts support this clone. The chain employs TRBV9 and TRBJ2-1, with 8 bases identical to TRBD2. Germline V gene sequence: CDR1 SGDLS, CDR2 YYNGEE. CDR3 length: 15 amino acids. Losses at the gene ends were 2 bases for V and 5 bases for J; bases not matched to a gene: 6. CDR3: CASSVSGTSHNEQFF. The CDR3 DNA follows: TGTGCCAGCAGCGTCAGCGGGACTAGTCACAATGAGCAGTTCTTC.

This chain joins TRBV4-1 and TRBJ1-1; 8 bases are shared with TRBD1. This CDR3 is built from 18 residues. Germline assignment: CDR1 MGHRA and CDR2 YSYEKL. J lost 9 bases, V lost 2 bases, and 20 bases had no gene match. CDR3 in DNA: TGCGCCAGCAGCCAATCCGGAAGGACAGGGTCCGGACAAATTAAAGCTTTCTTT. This encodes CASSQSGRTGSGQIKAFF.

The V call is TRBV19, the J call TRBJ1-5; no clear D. CDR3 size: 15 residues. V was pared by 3 bases and J by 1 base, with 10 bases between. Germline CDR1 and CDR2: LNHDA and SQIVND (reference sequence). CDR3 sequence reads: CASSIDWRSNQPQHF. CDR3 in DNA: TGTGCCAGTAGTATCGATTGGCGGAGCAATCAGCCCCAGCATTTT.

This clone has only a few counts. Within the sample, other DNA sequences also encode this same CDR3. The chain recombines TRBV5-8 with TRBJ2-7, with TRBD2 matching over 10 bases. The V gene end was trimmed by 4 bases and the J gene end by 3 bases; junction bases not matched to a gene: 4. The CDR3 is 14 amino acids. Germline assignment: CDR1 SGHTS and CDR2 YDEGEE. The DNA for the CDR3 is TGTGCCAGCAGCCCACGACTAGCGGGCTACGAGCAGTACTTC. Translating gives CASSPRLAGYEQYF.

The sample holds a few counts of this clone. The rearrangement uses TRBV5-1 and TRBJ2-1, with 14 bases identical to TRBD2. J gave up 4 bases and V 4 bases, and 7 bases lay outside the gene matches. CDR3 length: 17 amino acids. Germline V gives CDR1 SGHRS, CDR2 YFSETQ. CDR3 sequence (DNA): TGCGCCAGCAGCACCGGGACTAGCGGGAGTTTTTACAATGAGCAGTTCTTC. Translating it yields CASSTGTSGSFYNEQFF. Based on the CDR3 plus reference TRBV5-1 and TRBJ2-1, the full variable domain is KAGVTQTPRYLIKTRGQQVTLSCSPISGHRSVSWYQQTPGQGLQFLFEYFSETQRNKGNFPGRFSGRQFSNSRSEMNVSTLELGDSALYLCASSTGTSGSFYNEQFFGPGTRLTVL.

The rearrangement uses TRBV18 and TRBJ1-2; D remains ambiguous. This CDR3 comprises 13 residues. The germline CDR1 and CDR2 sequences are KGHSH and LQKENI. Trimming removed 4 bases at V and 2 bases at J, with 8 bases between. CDR3 amino acids: CASSREVNYGYTF. The CDR3 DNA is TGTGCCAGCTCACGCGAAGTAAACTATGGCTACACCTTC.

This chain joins TRBV19 and TRBJ2-7; D may be TRBD1 (5 bases). V was clipped by 2 bases and J by 5 bases, with 13 bases between them. Germline V gene lookup returns CDR1 LNHDA and CDR2 SQIVND (reference sequence). CDR3 length: 14 residues. In DNA, the CDR3 is TGTGCCAGTAGTATAATGGGGCCTAGTGACGAGCAGTACTTC. It codes for CASSIMGPSDEQYF.

The chain carries TRBV5-1 and TRBJ1-4; 9 nucleotides align to TRBD1. This CDR3 contains 15 residues. From germline, CDR1 is SGHRS and CDR2 YFSETQ. J was trimmed by 5 bases and V by 0 bases; bases with no gene match: 2. The CDR3 reads CASSLEGTGNEKLFF. For the CDR3, the DNA is TGCGCCAGCAGCTTGGAAGGGACAGGGAATGAAAAACTGTTTTTT.

V usage is TRBV7-2 and J usage is TRBJ2-7, with 9 bases that match TRBD1. The CDR3 has 14 amino acids. V gave up 6 bases and J gave up 3 bases; unmatched junction bases: 6. Germline V gene lookup returns CDR1 SGHTA and CDR2 FQGNSA. In DNA form, the CDR3 reads TGTGCCAGCAGTTCGACAGGGGGAATCTACGAGCAGTACTTC. It is translated as CASSSTGGIYEQYF.

The chain employs TRBV10-3 and TRBJ1-5, with TRBD1 matching 10 bases. CDR1 and CDR2 (germline): ENHRY, SYGVKD. The CDR3 consists of 14 residues. V was pared by 9 bases and J by 2 bases, with 4 bases of the junction left unmatched. The CDR3 sequence is CAISGTGGNQPQHF. The CDR3 DNA sequence: TGTGCCATTTCCGGGACAGGGGGCAATCAGCCCCAGCATTTT.

V usage is TRBV2 and J usage is TRBJ2-3; 8 nucleotides match TRBD2. The CDR3 extends over 15 amino acids. After removal of 6 bases from V and 7 bases from J, the junction contained 12 bases not matched to a gene. CDR1 and CDR2 (germline): SNHLY, FYNNEI. In nucleotides, the CDR3 is TGTGCCAGCAGGGGGGGGCTAGCGGGCCGATATACGCAGTATTTT. Translation gives CASRGGLAGRYTQYF.

This chain uses TRBV6-1 with TRBJ1-5; 7 nucleotides align to TRBD1. The CDR3 consists of 14 residues. Per germline, CDR1 MNHNS and CDR2 SASEGT. V lost 1 base to trimming and J lost 6 bases; unmatched junction nucleotides: 3. The CDR3 sequence: CASSEGQGGQPQHF. Here the CDR3 DNA reads TGTGCCAGCAGTGAAGGACAGGGCGGTCAGCCCCAGCATTTT.

The gene calls are TRBV5-1 and TRBJ2-7; 10 bases are shared with TRBD2. V dropped 4 bases and J dropped 7; count of bases not matched to a gene: 14. This CDR3 region has 16 residues. Germline-derived CDR1 and CDR2 are SGHRS and YFSETQ. The CDR3 sequence is CASSARTSGARGEQYF. The CDR3 nucleotides are TGCGCCAGCAGCGCAAGGACTAGCGGAGCCCGGGGGGAGCAGTACTTC.

This clone was seen a single time. The rearrangement joins TRBV15 to TRBJ2-1, with 12 bases identical to TRBD2. This CDR3 is 19 amino acids long. The V gene's germline CDR1 is LNHNV and CDR2 YYDKDF (reference sequence). Unmatched junction bases numbered 15, after V lost 5 bases and J lost 4 bases. As DNA, the CDR3 is TGTGCCACCAGCTTCGCCCGGCTAGCGGGAGGGCCTTCTTACAATGAGCAGTTCTTC. As protein: CATSFARLAGGPSYNEQFF.

The genes are TRBV28 and TRBJ1-5, with 10 nucleotides matching TRBD1. This CDR3 comprises 15 residues. Per the germline V gene, CDR1 is MDHEN and CDR2 is SYDVKM. V dropped 2 bases and J dropped 6; count of bases not matched to a gene: 4. CDR3 residues: CASSLGTGVSQPQHF. In DNA, the CDR3 is TGTGCCAGCAGTTTAGGGACAGGGGTCAGTCAGCCCCAGCATTTT.

The genes are TRBV19 and TRBJ2-1; tentatively, D is TRBD1 (6 bases). In germline, CDR1 is LNHDA, CDR2 SQIVND (reference sequence). Trimming removed 4 bases from V and 0 bases from J, with 13 bases in between. This CDR3 is 16 amino acids long. The chain's CDR3 is CASSSHRDTSYNEQFF. The CDR3 coding sequence is TGTGCCAGTAGTAGCCACCGGGACACCTCCTACAATGAGCAGTTCTTC.

V is TRBV19 and J is TRBJ2-3, with D perhaps TRBD2 (5 bases). There are 14 residues in the CDR3. Germline assignment: CDR1 LNHDA and CDR2 SQIVND (reference sequence). Trimming left V 3 bases short and J 4 bases short, with 11 bases between. In DNA, the CDR3 is TGTGCCAGTAGTATGAGGACTTTTGCAGATACGCAGTATTTT. It translates to CASSMRTFADTQYF.

The V gene is TRBV29-1, the J gene TRBJ2-7; D not certain. V dropped 4 bases and J dropped 0 bases, with 7 bases sitting between them. The germline gives CDR1 SQVTM, CDR2 ANQGSEA. This CDR3 has 12 amino acids. The CDR3, as DNA: TGCAGCGTTGCGAGGAGCTCCTACGAGCAGTACTTC. It translates to CSVARSSYEQYF.

The chain links TRBV28 to TRBJ1-1, with TRBD1 matching over 8 bases. V shed 1 base and J 4 bases; nucleotides not matched to a gene: 2. There are 14 residues in the CDR3. Germline V gene data show CDR1 as MDHEN and CDR2 as SYDVKM. The chain's CDR3 is CASSLSQGVTEAFF. CDR3 DNA: TGTGCCAGCAGTTTATCACAGGGGGTCACTGAAGCTTTCTTT.

The gene calls are TRBV5-4 and TRBJ2-1; a possible D gene is TRBD2 (5 bases). Trimming cost V 2 bases and J 0 bases, with 9 bases left between them. Germline CDR1 and CDR2: SGHNT and YYREEE (reference sequence). The CDR3 covers 15 residues. The CDR3 DNA is TGTGCCAGCAGCTTAGCGGCGAGCTCCTACAATGAGCAGTTCTTC. It is translated as CASSLAASSYNEQFF.

V and J are TRBV19 and TRBJ2-2; 14 bases agree with TRBD2. CDR3 size: 16 residues. Per germline, CDR1 LNHDA and CDR2 SQIVND (reference sequence). Unmatched junction bases numbered 4, after V lost 6 bases and J lost 4 bases. In DNA form, the CDR3 reads TGTGCCAGTAGAAAGGGACTAGCGGGAGCCACCGGGGAGCTGTTTTTT. Translation: CASRKGLAGATGELFF. The full variable domain, rest sourced from reference TRBV19 and TRBJ2-2, is DGGITQSPKYLFRKEGQNVTLSCEQNLNHDAMYWYRQDPGQGLRLIYYSQIVNDFQKGDIAEGYSVSREKKESFPLTVTSAQKNPTAFYLCASRKGLAGATGELFFGEGSRLTVL.